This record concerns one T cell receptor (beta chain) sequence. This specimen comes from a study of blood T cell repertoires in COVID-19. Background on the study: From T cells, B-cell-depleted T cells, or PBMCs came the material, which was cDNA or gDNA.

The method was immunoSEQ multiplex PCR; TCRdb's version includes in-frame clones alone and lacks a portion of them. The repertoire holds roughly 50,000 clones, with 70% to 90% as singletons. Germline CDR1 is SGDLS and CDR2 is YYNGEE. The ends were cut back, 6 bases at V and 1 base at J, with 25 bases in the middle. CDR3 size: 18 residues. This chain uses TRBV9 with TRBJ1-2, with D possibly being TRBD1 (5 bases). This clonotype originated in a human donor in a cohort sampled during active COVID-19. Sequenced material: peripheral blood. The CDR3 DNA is TGTGCCAGCACCCCCGTCAGGGAGGCAAGAATTTTTAACTATGGCTACACCTTC. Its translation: CASTPVREARIFNYGYTF.